This paragraph covers one T cell receptor (beta chain) sequence. Its target is unknown. The sample is drawn from a study of cytotoxic CD8 clonotypes in ibrutinib-treated CLL. Study-wide background: After treatment lasting a median approximately eleven months, range 6 to 36, response samples were collected.

Study findings and constraints: Clonality rose at ibrutinib response, held steady in sustained remission, and fell toward baseline at progression. Baseline clonality, higher than in age-matched healthy donors, tracked circulating CD8+ T-cell counts.

Some clones are missing from TCRdb's copy, which holds only in-frame ones; the method was immunoSEQ multiplex PCR. The table lists some 200,000 clones, about three quarters of them singletons, with approximately 6.3% in the top ten. The authors obtained roughly 2 micrograms of genomic DNA from cryopreserved PBMCs for TCR beta libraries. The source is a human donor with chronic lymphocytic leukemia. The sample consisted of PBMCs, taken after 12 months of ibrutinib treatment.

The CDR3 bases are TGTGCCAGTAGCCTGGGGGCAGGAGGACGAAACACCATATATTTT. Translated: CASSLGAGGRNTIYF. The V and J genes are TRBV19 and TRBJ1-3; a weak D match, TRBD1 (6 bases). CDR3 length: 15 residues. Trimming removed 6 bases from V and 5 bases from J, with 17 bases in between. Germline assignment: CDR1 LNHDA and CDR2 SQIVND (reference sequence).